Presented here are 27 T cell receptor beta chains from one specimen sequenced in a study of siplizumab effects on memory and regulatory T cells. Method: immunoSEQ multiplex PCR; TCRdb's copy keeps in-frame clones and lacks some. The sample yields under 130,000 clones, 90% to 95% seen once. Input material: CD4+ T cells sorted from blood. The receptors originated from a human donor in good health.

The V gene is TRBV2, the J gene TRBJ1-2; 8 bases are shared with TRBD1. This CDR3 spans 15 amino acids. Germline values: CDR1 SNHLY, CDR2 FYNNEI. V shed 8 bases, J shed 5 bases, and the junction held 13 bases outside the gene matches. The CDR3 here is CASLRRQGTNYGYTF. In nucleotides, the CDR3 is TGTGCCAGCCTCCGGAGACAGGGGACGAATTATGGCTACACCTTC.

The V call is TRBV19, the J call TRBJ1-3; 8 bases fit TRBD1. In germline, CDR1 is LNHDA, CDR2 SQIVND (reference sequence). V trimming: 6 bases; J trimming: 4 bases; junction bases outside the gene matches: 11. This CDR3 spans 16 amino acids. CDR3 region: CASSRPTGVRGNTIYF. The CDR3, as DNA: TGTGCCAGTAGCCGTCCGACAGGGGTAAGAGGAAACACCATATATTTT.

V and J are TRBV9 and TRBJ2-1; D is uncertain. CDR1 is SGDLS, CDR2 YYNGEE, per germline. The CDR3 runs 15 residues. Trimming took off 0 bases at V and 6 bases at J, with 13 bases between the two ends. DNA of the CDR3: TGTGCCAGCAGCGTAGGAGCCATGGCAGCCAATGAGCAGTTCTTC. Translating it yields CASSVGAMAANEQFF.

The chain couples TRBV9 to TRBJ1-2; 8 bases are a match to TRBD1. The CDR3 is made up of 15 amino acids. The germline V gene has CDR1 SGDLS and CDR2 YYNGEE. Losses at the gene ends were 0 bases for V and 5 bases for J; bases not matched to a gene: 6. CDR3 sequence: CASSVDQGARYGYTF. The CDR3 bases are TGTGCCAGCAGCGTAGACCAGGGGGCAAGGTATGGCTACACCTTC.

The rearrangement links TRBV7-6 to TRBJ2-3, with 11 nucleotides matching TRBD2. This CDR3 is 16 amino acids long. V was clipped by 3 bases and J by 1 base; unmatched bases: 3. Per germline, CDR1 SGHVS and CDR2 FNYEAQ. CDR3 protein: CASSLGLAARTDTQYF. CDR3 bases: TGTGCCAGCAGCTTGGGACTAGCGGCACGCACAGATACGCAGTATTTT.

The CDR3 loop reads CATVGVNTEAFF. Here the CDR3 DNA reads TGTGCCACAGTGGGGGTAAACACTGAAGCTTTCTTT. The chain is built from TRBV4-2 and TRBJ1-1; the D gene is possibly TRBD1 (5 bases). Trimming pared 10 bases from V and 2 bases from J, leaving 11 bases between. The CDR3 runs 12 residues. CDR1 is LGHNA and CDR2 is YNFKEQ in the germline V gene.

The chain combines TRBV4-1 with TRBJ1-5, with a weak D call TRBD1 (6 bases). Germline V gene sequence: CDR1 MGHRA, CDR2 YSYEKL. Trimming pared 0 bases from V and 3 bases from J, leaving 9 bases between. This CDR3 has 15 residues. CDR3 in amino acids: CASSQEGTINQPQHF. CDR3 DNA: TGCGCCAGCAGCCAAGAAGGGACAATCAATCAGCCCCAGCATTTT.

Written as DNA, the CDR3 is TGTGCCAGCAGCTTACAGCTAGCGGGAGAGGTCTCCTACAATGAGCAGTTCTTC. Amino acids: CASSLQLAGEVSYNEQFF. V and J are TRBV11-2 and TRBJ2-1; 10 positions match TRBD2. In germline, CDR1 is SGHAT, CDR2 FQNNGV. CDR3 length: 18 amino acids. The V and J ends lost 2 bases and 0 bases, in that order; junction bases with no gene match: 7.

This rearrangement joins TRBV30 to TRBJ1-2; the match to TRBD1 covers 11 bases. J lost 3 bases, V lost 3 bases, and 9 bases had no gene match. CDR1 is GTSNPN, CDR2 SVGIG, per germline (reference sequence). The CDR3 runs to 16 residues. The CDR3 loop reads CAWREPGTGGDYGYTF. The CDR3 DNA follows: TGTGCCTGGAGGGAGCCCGGGACAGGGGGTGACTATGGCTACACCTTC.

This chain connects TRBV7-2 to TRBJ1-5; D gene unclear. The CDR3 totals 11 residues. The germline V and J ends were trimmed by 8 bases and 6 bases, with 8 bases remaining between them. Germline loops: CDR1 SGHTA, CDR2 FQGNSA. The CDR3 region is CASGVGQPQHF. The DNA of the CDR3 is TGTGCCAGCGGGGTAGGTCAGCCCCAGCATTTT.

The chain joins TRBV7-9 to TRBJ2-1; D possibly corresponds to TRBD2 (6 bases). The CDR3 sequence is 16 residues long. CDR1 and CDR2 from the germline V gene are SEHNR and FQNEAQ (reference sequence). Trimming cost V 5 bases and J 0 bases, with 14 bases left between them. CDR3 residues: CASSGPGLYSYNEQFF. The CDR3 DNA sequence: TGTGCCAGCAGCGGACCGGGACTCTACTCCTACAATGAGCAGTTCTTC.

A single count supports this clone. V and J are TRBV7-2 and TRBJ2-1, with TRBD2 matching 11 bases. Germline CDR1 is SGHTA and CDR2 is FQGNSA. The CDR3 is 15 residues long. The V and J ends lost 5 bases and 4 bases, in that order; junction bases with no gene match: 4. CDR3 bases: TGTGCCAGCAGCCTGAGGACTAGCGGGTACAATGAGCAGTTCTTC. This translates into CASSLRTSGYNEQFF.

This clone has only one observation. This chain links TRBV9 with TRBJ2-3; no firm D call. This CDR3 region has 12 residues. V was trimmed by 0 bases and J by 5 bases, leaving 4 bases between them. Germline values: CDR1 SGDLS, CDR2 YYNGEE. The CDR3: CASSVDQDTQYF. CDR3 coding DNA: TGTGCCAGCAGCGTAGATCAAGATACGCAGTATTTT.

The sample holds one count of this clone. V is TRBV19 and J is TRBJ1-5; a possible D gene is TRBD1 (5 bases). CDR1 LNHDA and CDR2 SQIVND come from the germline V gene (reference sequence). The CDR3 is 14 amino acids. V was trimmed by 4 bases and J by 9 bases, leaving 16 bases between them. The CDR3 protein is CASSTTATDGPQHF. In DNA form, the CDR3 reads TGTGCCAGTAGTACGACAGCTACAGATGGGCCCCAGCATTTT.

The CDR3 loop reads CASRGPGGLYEQYF. The DNA for the CDR3 is TGTGCCAGCAGGGGGCCAGGGGGCCTCTACGAGCAGTACTTC. The chain has TRBV5-6 and TRBJ2-7, with TRBD1 matching over 8 bases. V lost 5 bases, J lost 3 bases, and 7 bases stayed unmatched. The CDR3 sequence is 14 residues long. CDR1 and CDR2 from the germline V gene are SGHDT and YYEEEE.

The chain couples TRBV5-5 to TRBJ1-5; no firm D call. Per germline, CDR1 SGHKS and CDR2 YYEKEE (reference sequence). The CDR3 totals 17 residues. V was shortened by 0 bases and J by 0 bases, with 13 bases between the two germline ends. The CDR3 bases are TGTGCCAGCAGCTTGGTTCCGGGATCCTATAGCAATCAGCCCCAGCATTTT. This encodes CASSLVPGSYSNQPQHF.

This clone was picked up one time. The chain couples TRBV9 to TRBJ1-5, with D possibly being TRBD1 (6 bases). CDR3 length: 13 residues. With 1 base removed from V and 4 bases from J, the gap between germline ends came to 6 bases. The V gene's germline CDR1 is SGDLS and CDR2 YYNGEE. CDR3 in DNA: TGTGCCAGCAGCGTAACAGGGAATCAGCCCCAGCATTTT. It specifies CASSVTGNQPQHF.

The chain combines TRBV19 with TRBJ2-1, with D perhaps TRBD2 (6 bases). The germline V gene encodes CDR1 LNHDA and CDR2 SQIVND (reference sequence). Trimming removed 3 bases from V and 2 bases from J, with 11 bases in between. This CDR3 is 15 amino acids long. CDR3 sequence: CASSIVSGAYNEQFF. CDR3 nucleotides: TGTGCCAGTAGTATCGTTAGCGGAGCCTACAATGAGCAGTTCTTC. Full variable domain (missing parts from reference TRBV19 and TRBJ2-1): DGGITQSPKYLFRKEGQNVTLSCEQNLNHDAMYWYRQDPGQGLRLIYYSQIVNDFQKGDIAEGYSVSREKKESFPLTVTSAQKNPTAFYLCASSIVSGAYNEQFFGPGTRLTVL.

V is TRBV11-2 and J is TRBJ2-5; TRBD1 aligns across 7 bases. Germline-derived CDR1 and CDR2 are SGHAT and FQNNGV. The CDR3 loop spans 13 amino acids. With V trimmed by 3 bases and J by 5 bases, 3 bases remained unmatched. Written as DNA, the CDR3 is TGTGCCAGCAGCTTGGTGACAGGGGAGACCCAGTACTTC. It yields the protein CASSLVTGETQYF.

This clone was recorded only once. The genes are TRBV10-1 and TRBJ1-5; 9 bases line up with TRBD1. Germline V gene data show CDR1 as WNHNN and CDR2 as SYGVQD (reference sequence). J gave up 7 bases and V 8 bases, and 6 bases lay outside the gene matches. This CDR3 comprises 13 residues. This chain's CDR3 is CASPGQGRQPQHF. As DNA, the CDR3 is TGCGCCAGCCCGGGACAGGGCCGCCAGCCCCAGCATTTT.

The rearrangement links TRBV21-1 to TRBJ1-1. TRBV21-1 is listed as a pseudogene. The CDR3 contains 14 residues. The CDR3 protein is CASATKGQNTEAFF. The CDR3, as DNA: TGTGCCAGCGCCACAAAGGGCCAGAACACTGAAGCTTTCTTT.

V gene TRBV2 combines with J gene TRBJ2-1, with 11 bases identical to TRBD1. Germline CDR1 is SNHLY and CDR2 is FYNNEI. This CDR3 is built from 15 residues. The V gene end was trimmed by 6 bases and the J gene end by 7 bases; junction bases not matched to a gene: 8. The CDR3: CASRKGQGGRNEQFF. DNA for the CDR3: TGTGCCAGCAGAAAGGGACAGGGGGGTCGGAATGAGCAGTTCTTC.

The chain couples TRBV11-2 to TRBJ1-1, with TRBD1 matching 7 bases. The V segment lost 3 bases and the J segment 10 bases; nucleotides outside the gene matches: 5. The germline V gene has CDR1 SGHAT and CDR2 FQNNGV. CDR3 length: 12 residues. The chain's CDR3 is CASSFRQGAAFF. The CDR3 bases are TGTGCCAGCAGCTTCCGACAGGGCGCAGCTTTCTTT.

The chain links TRBV7-2 to TRBJ2-1, with D unresolved. Trimming left V 4 bases short and J 7 bases short, with 14 bases between. The germline V gene encodes CDR1 SGHTA and CDR2 FQGNSA. The CDR3 spans 14 residues. Written as DNA, the CDR3 is TGTGCCAGCAGCTCCGAACCGACACGGAATGAGCAGTTCTTC. Its protein is CASSSEPTRNEQFF.

The chain employs TRBV18 and TRBJ2-4; D is ambiguous. From germline, CDR1 is KGHSH and CDR2 LQKENI. The CDR3 runs to 16 residues. V lost 0 bases, J lost 0 bases, and 9 bases lay in between. CDR3 DNA: TGTGCCAGCTCACCACCCCCGGTACTAGCCAAAAACATTCAGTACTTC. Its translation is CASSPPPVLAKNIQYF.

CDR3 region: CASSPGTGWGYTF. The CDR3, as DNA: TGTGCCAGCAGCCCGGGGACAGGGTGGGGCTACACCTTC. V usage is TRBV7-9 and J usage is TRBJ1-2; 9 bases map to TRBD1. This CDR3 is 13 amino acids long. V was pared by 5 bases and J by 8 bases, with 6 bases of the junction left unmatched. Germline assignment: CDR1 SEHNR and CDR2 FQNEAQ (reference sequence).

The V call is TRBV6-6, the J call TRBJ2-7; perhaps TRBD1 as D (6 bases). The germline V gene has CDR1 MNHNY and CDR2 SVGAGI (reference sequence). The CDR3 length is 12 residues. V lost 7 bases and J lost 6, with 13 bases in between. The CDR3 sequence: CASIKTGGEQYF. CDR3 nucleotides: TGTGCCAGCATTAAGACAGGAGGCGAGCAGTACTTC.